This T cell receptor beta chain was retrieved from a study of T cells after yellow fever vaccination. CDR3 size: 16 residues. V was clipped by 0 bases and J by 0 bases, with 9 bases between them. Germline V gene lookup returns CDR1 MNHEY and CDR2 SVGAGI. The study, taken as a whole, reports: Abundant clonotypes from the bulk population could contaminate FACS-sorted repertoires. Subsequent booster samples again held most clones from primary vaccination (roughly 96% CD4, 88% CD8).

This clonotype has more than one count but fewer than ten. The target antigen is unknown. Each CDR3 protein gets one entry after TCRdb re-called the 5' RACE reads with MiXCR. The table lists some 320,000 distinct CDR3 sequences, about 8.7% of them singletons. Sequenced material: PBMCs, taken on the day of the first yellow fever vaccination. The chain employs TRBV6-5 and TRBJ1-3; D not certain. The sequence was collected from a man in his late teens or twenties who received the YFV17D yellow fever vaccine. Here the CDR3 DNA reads TGTGCCAGCAGTTACTCCATGGGCAACTCTGGAAACACCATATATTTT. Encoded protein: CASSYSMGNSGNTIYF.